Listed here are 29 T cell receptor beta chains from one sample, sequenced in a study of metastatic and nonmetastatic thyroid tumors. All patients were untreated before thyroid surgery. TCRdb re-clonotyped the PCR reads through MiXCR. The sample comprises approximately 20,000 clones, 21% of which are singletons, and approximately 15% rests with the top ten. Sample: tumor tissue. These receptors were collected from a female donor with papillary thyroid cancer or a benign thyroid nodule (not recorded which). Some clones in this sample may be carry-over from other donors' samples.

This clone was counted a few times. The chain joins TRBV28 to TRBJ2-2; 15 nucleotides line up with TRBD2. J lost 7 bases, V lost 6 bases, and 9 bases had no gene match. This CDR3 region has 17 residues. Germline CDR1 is MDHEN and CDR2 is SYDVKM. DNA for the CDR3: TGTGCCAGCAGCCCACCAGGGACTAGCGGGGGGAACGGGGAGCTGTTTTTT. This codes for CASSPPGTSGGNGELFF.

The sample holds many counts of this clone. The chain uses TRBV28 and TRBJ2-2; tentative D call: TRBD2 (5 bases). From germline, CDR1 is MDHEN and CDR2 SYDVKM. V lost 1 base, J lost 10 bases, and 10 bases lay in between. CDR3 size: 13 residues. CDR3 amino acids: CASSLFGDEELFF. The CDR3 bases are TGTGCCAGCAGTTTATTCGGGGATGAGGAGCTGTTTTTT. Using reference TRBV28 and TRBJ2-2 for the parts outside the CDR3, the full variable domain is DVKVTQSSRYLVKRTGEKVFLECVQDMDHENMFWYRQDPGLGLRLIYFSYDVKMKEKGDIPEGYSVSREKKERFSLILESASTNQTSMYLCASSLFGDEELFFGEGSRLTVL.

In this sample, this clone turned up many times. The chain has TRBV4-1 and TRBJ2-5; no clear D gene. This CDR3 spans 15 amino acids. Germline V lookup: CDR1 MGHRA, CDR2 YSYEKL. V lost 0 bases and J lost 5, with 13 bases in between. In nucleotides, the CDR3 is TGCGCCAGCAGCCAAGACAGCACCGCCGGGGAGACCCAGTACTTC. Residues: CASSQDSTAGETQYF.

V and J are TRBV5-1 and TRBJ2-7; D not resolved. Germline assignment: CDR1 SGHRS and CDR2 YFSETQ. The CDR3 runs to 12 residues. V lost 4 bases and J 2 bases, leaving 7 bases between the germline ends. The CDR3 bases are TGCGCCAGCAGCCCGGCTGCCTACGAGCAGTACTTC. Protein sequence: CASSPAAYEQYF.

V gene TRBV12-3 or TRBV12-4 combines with J gene TRBJ1-1, with 7 nucleotides matching TRBD1. The J call is in doubt because the DNA end fits TRBJ1-6 better. CDR3 length equals 14 residues. CDR3 protein: CASSYGQANSPLHF. The CDR3 DNA reads as TGTGCCAGCAGTTACGGACAGGCGAATTCACCCCTCCACTTT.

In this sample, this clone is medium-sized. The V call is TRBV20-1, the J call TRBJ2-7; D might be TRBD1 (6 bases). This CDR3 has 14 amino acids. Trimming removed 6 bases from V and 3 bases from J, with 18 bases in between. The germline CDR1 and CDR2 sequences are DFQATT and SNEGSKA (reference sequence). CDR3 DNA: TGCAGTGCGAGAACAGGGTCGACGCACTACGAGCAGTACTTC. Translating it yields CSARTGSTHYEQYF.

The CDR3 loop reads CASSLSALDTQYF. CDR3 DNA: TGTGCCAGCAGCTTATCAGCGTTGGATACGCAGTATTTT. This chain joins TRBV7-3 and TRBJ2-3; D is uncertain. From germline, CDR1 is SGHTA and CDR2 FQGTGA. The CDR3 extends over 13 amino acids. The V end was cut by 2 bases, the J end by 6 bases, with 9 bases between.

Sample share makes this clone medium-sized. V usage is TRBV11-3 and J usage is TRBJ2-1; D gene unclear. Germline V gives CDR1 SGHNT, CDR2 YENEEA. The CDR3 length is 13 residues. V gave up 2 bases and J gave up 2 bases, with 4 bases separating them. In DNA form, the CDR3 reads TGTGCCAGCAGCTTAAACGCCTACAATGAGCAGTTCTTC. Translating gives CASSLNAYNEQFF.

This clone has at least ten counts. V and J are TRBV3-1 and TRBJ2-1; D may be TRBD1 or TRBD2 (5 bases each). The CDR3 has 13 residues. Trimming removed 4 bases from V and 9 bases from J, with 13 bases in between. Germline V gene data show CDR1 as LGHDT and CDR2 as YNNKEL (reference sequence). The CDR3 loop is CASSRKTRGEQFF. For the CDR3, the DNA is TGTGCCAGCAGCCGAAAAACTAGGGGTGAGCAGTTCTTC.

This clone was observed a handful of times. The CDR3 DNA sequence: TGTGCCAGTAGACCGGGACAGAACTATGGCTACACCTTC. It codes for CASRPGQNYGYTF. The chain is built from TRBV19 and TRBJ1-2; 7 nucleotides match TRBD1. CDR1 is LNHDA, CDR2 SQIVND, per germline (reference sequence). The V segment lost 6 bases and the J segment 2 bases; nucleotides outside the gene matches: 3. CDR3 length: 13 residues.

This clone was observed at least ten times. The chain recombines TRBV20-1 with TRBJ2-7; 8 bases line up with TRBD1. The CDR3 length is 19 residues. Germline lookup yields CDR1 DFQATT and CDR2 SNEGSKA (reference sequence). V gave up 6 bases and J gave up 2 bases; unmatched junction bases: 24. The chain's CDR3 is CSASTAFASGTGRTYEQYF. The CDR3, as DNA: TGCAGTGCGAGCACAGCGTTCGCCTCCGGGACAGGTCGAACCTACGAGCAGTACTTC.

This clone was seen a handful of times. The chain carries TRBV19 and TRBJ2-1, with 8 bases lining up with TRBD1. Germline loops: CDR1 LNHDA, CDR2 SQIVND (reference sequence). The CDR3 runs 15 residues. V lost 2 bases, J lost 7 bases, and 7 bases stayed unmatched. Here the CDR3 DNA reads TGTGCCAGTAGTATACGGCGGGACAGGTTGAATGAGCAGTTCTTC. Translation gives CASSIRRDRLNEQFF.

The table lists this clone with a few counts. V gene TRBV2 combines with J gene TRBJ2-1, with TRBD1 matching over 7 bases. V shed 3 bases, J shed 9 bases, and the junction held 2 bases outside the gene matches. This CDR3 region has 12 residues. CDR1 is SNHLY and CDR2 is FYNNEI in the germline V gene. CDR3 in amino acids: CASSEDRREQFF. CDR3 coding DNA: TGTGCCAGCAGTGAGGACAGGCGTGAGCAGTTCTTC.

This clone was seen ten or more times. This CDR3 is CASSRDREQETQYF. The CDR3 bases are TGTGCCAGCAGTCGGGACAGGGAGCAAGAGACCCAGTACTTC. V usage is TRBV27 and J usage is TRBJ2-5; 9 bases are shared with TRBD1. This CDR3 is 14 amino acids long. V gave up 5 bases and J gave up 2 bases; unmatched junction bases: 3. CDR1 MNHEY and CDR2 SMNVEV come from the germline V gene (reference sequence).

This clone was counted ten times or more. The V gene is TRBV20-1, the J gene TRBJ1-1; tentatively, D is TRBD1 (6 bases). Germline assignment: CDR1 DFQATT and CDR2 SNEGSKA (reference sequence). V was pared by 5 bases and J by 5 bases, with 15 bases between. The CDR3 is made up of 13 amino acids. CDR3: CSAQRQAGTEAFF. The CDR3, as DNA: TGCAGTGCTCAAAGACAGGCCGGGACTGAAGCTTTCTTT.

This clone was detected a few times. The gene calls are TRBV28 and TRBJ2-7; no reliable D call. The CDR3 runs 15 residues. With 5 bases removed from V and 6 bases from J, the gap between germline ends came to 20 bases. Looked up from germline, CDR1 is MDHEN and CDR2 is SYDVKM. The DNA of the CDR3 is TGTGCCAGCAGTCCCGGCTTCGCCCGGAGTGGCGAGCAGTACTTC. Its protein product is CASSPGFARSGEQYF.

In its sample, this clone was seen many times. The V gene is TRBV20-1, the J gene TRBJ2-7, with D maybe TRBD2 (6 bases). The CDR3 totals 14 residues. Germline CDR1 and CDR2: DFQATT and SNEGSKA (reference sequence). Trimming took off 4 bases at V and 6 bases at J, with 19 bases between the two ends. In DNA form, the CDR3 reads TGCAGTGCTACCCTCGGGGGTTCAGGGCCCGAGCAGTACTTC. Protein: CSATLGGSGPEQYF.

Ten or more counts support this clone. This chain uses TRBV7-6 with TRBJ2-3, with 9 bases matching TRBD2. V gave up 1 base and J gave up 0 bases; unmatched junction bases: 2. Germline V gene data show CDR1 as SGHVS and CDR2 as FNYEAQ. The CDR3 sequence is 16 residues long. DNA of the CDR3: TGTGCCAGCAGCTTAGGGCTAGCGGGAAGCACAGATACGCAGTATTTT. Its translation: CASSLGLAGSTDTQYF.

The chain combines TRBV20-1 with TRBJ2-5, with TRBD2 matching 10 bases. V shed 5 bases and J 6 bases; nucleotides not matched to a gene: 6. The CDR3 is 13 residues long. Germline CDR1 reads DFQATT; CDR2 reads SNEGSKA (reference sequence). In nucleotides, the CDR3 is TGCAGTGCTGTTAGCGGGGGGTTGAAGACCCAGTACTTC. The encoded protein is CSAVSGGLKTQYF.

In nucleotides, the CDR3 is TGCGCCAGCAGGGACATACTCTCTGGAAACACCATATATTTT. This gives the protein CASRDILSGNTIYF. The chain is built from TRBV5-1 and TRBJ1-3, with D maybe TRBD1 (5 bases). Trimming cost V 5 bases and J 0 bases, with 9 bases left between them. Germline V lookup: CDR1 SGHRS, CDR2 YFSETQ. The CDR3 has 14 residues.

Comments on this clone: This may arise from a read error, as a much more abundant clone is one base away. V gene TRBV5-4 combines with J gene TRBJ1-1; D is possibly TRBD1 (5 bases). CDR1 SGHNT and CDR2 YYREEE come from the germline V gene (reference sequence). The CDR3 is 16 residues long. CDR3 DNA: TGTGCCAGCAGCCTCGGGACTCTTAGGAGGAACACTGAAGCTTCCTTT. As protein: CASSLGTLRRNTEASF.

This clone was seen only a few times. A much more abundant neighbour one base away suggests this may be a read error. Other DNA sequences in this sample translate to the same CDR3. The genes are TRBV20-1 and TRBJ2-7; no firm D call. Germline values: CDR1 DFQATT, CDR2 SNEGSKA (reference sequence). CDR3 size: 12 residues. This CDR3 is CSAKWAAYEQYF. The CDR3 DNA is TGCAGCGCTAAATGGGCCGCCTACGAGCAGTACTTC.

The chain has TRBV20-1 and TRBJ2-1; weak D call: TRBD1 (5 bases). The CDR3 length is 15 residues. V lost 1 base to trimming and J lost 3 bases, with 13 bases between them. Germline CDR1 DFQATT, CDR2 SNEGSKA (reference sequence). The CDR3 DNA sequence: TGCAGTGCTAGAGGAGGACAAAGAAACTACAATGAGCAGTTCTTC. The encoded protein is CSARGGQRNYNEQFF.

This clone has ten or more counts. The rearrangement joins TRBV20-1 to TRBJ2-7; D is undetermined. Germline-derived CDR1 and CDR2 are DFQATT and SNEGSKA (reference sequence). V dropped 2 bases and J dropped 0 bases, with 14 bases sitting between them. The CDR3 extends over 15 amino acids. The DNA for the CDR3 is TGCAGTGCTAGACAAATTGGACGGAGCTCCTACGAGCAGTACTTC. It specifies CSARQIGRSSYEQYF.

This clone was seen at least ten times. This may arise from a read error, as a much more abundant clone is one base away. This specimen includes other DNA sequences encoding the same CDR3. This chain connects TRBV18 to TRBJ2-3; no reliable D call. The germline CDR1 and CDR2 sequences are KGHSH and LQKENI. The CDR3 has 11 amino acids. The CDR3 here is CASSATDTQYF. In DNA form, the CDR3 reads TGTGCCAGCTCAGCCACAGATACGCAGTACTTT.

Within the sample, this clone is medium-sized. The J gene is TRBJ1-2, the V gene TRBV4-1; a possible D gene is TRBD1 (6 bases). Germline CDR1 and CDR2: MGHRA and YSYEKL. The CDR3 sequence is 15 residues long. Between the trimmed V and J ends, which lost 0 bases and 1 base, there was a span of 9 bases. CDR3 sequence: CASSQDRTVNYGYTF. CDR3 in DNA: TGCGCCAGCAGCCAAGATCGGACAGTTAACTATGGCTACACCTTC.

In its sample, this clone is medium-sized. The chain has TRBV4-2 and TRBJ1-4; D gene ambiguous. V was shortened by 4 bases and J by 6 bases, with 15 bases between the two germline ends. CDR1 is LGHNA, CDR2 YNFKEQ, per germline. The CDR3 spans 15 residues. The CDR3 DNA follows: TGTGCCAGCAGCCTCTTGCTTGGTCAAGATGAAAAACTGTTTTTT. Amino acid sequence: CASSLLLGQDEKLFF.

This rearrangement joins TRBV3-1 to TRBJ1-1; 7 nucleotides align to TRBD1. The V gene's germline CDR1 is LGHDT and CDR2 YNNKEL (reference sequence). CDR3 length: 14 amino acids. V gave up 2 bases and J gave up 4 bases; unmatched junction bases: 4. For the CDR3, the DNA is TGTGCCAGCAGCCAATCGACAGGGACCACTGAAGCTTTCTTT. It specifies CASSQSTGTTEAFF.

This chain links TRBV6-1 with TRBJ1-6; perhaps TRBD1 as D (6 bases). V lost 3 bases and J 5 bases, leaving 11 bases between the germline ends. The CDR3 totals 15 residues. Germline CDR1 reads MNHNS; CDR2 reads SASEGT. The chain's CDR3 is CASSDREGDNSPLHF. The CDR3 DNA follows: TGTGCCAGCAGTGACAGGGAGGGGGATAATTCACCCCTCCACTTT.